This T cell receptor (beta chain) was recovered during a study of shared clonotypes between healthy human individuals. Study results and limitations: The study found roughly 5% of naive CD4 clonotypes shared across a handful of donors. A reduction in generation probabilities was seen for non-shared clonotypes relative to those shared by all four donors.

Germline lookup yields CDR1 MNHNY and CDR2 SVGAGI (reference sequence). V gave up 10 bases and J gave up 7 bases; unmatched junction bases: 9. This CDR3 comprises 13 residues. The method was immunoSEQ multiplex PCR; TCRdb's version includes in-frame clones alone and lacks a portion of them. Of over a million clones listed, approximately 70% are singletons. CD45RA+ naive and CD45RA-negative memory subsets were separated from CD4+ cells. A note on this clone: Its antigen remains unidentified.

Input material: memory CD4+ T cells sorted from blood. As to subset: CD45RA-negative fraction. The receptor's source is a man aged 18 to 29 in good health. This chain connects TRBV6-6 to TRBJ1-5; 8 bases agree with TRBD1. The CDR3 region is CATLQGAGQPQHF. The DNA for the CDR3 is TGTGCCACCCTCCAGGGGGCAGGACAGCCCCAGCATTTT.